The 3 T cell receptor beta chains given below trace back to one sample, sequenced in a study of OX40 agonist ivuxolimab in advanced cancers. Libraries were prepared by immunoSEQ multiplex PCR; TCRdb keeps only in-frame clonotypes and omits some of them. The sample lists more than 60,000 clones; around 87% were seen once. The sequences come from CD4+ or CD8+ T cells sorted from blood, collected in a trial of the OX40 agonist ivuxolimab. These receptors came from an adult with an advanced solid tumor such as melanoma, head and neck, liver or kidney cancer.

The chain has TRBV6-1 and TRBJ1-4; D call uncertain. The CDR3 extends over 15 amino acids. Trimming stripped 1 base from V and 5 bases from J, with 11 bases between. Germline V CDR1 and CDR2: MNHNS, SASEGT. The CDR3: CASSEGRRRNEKLFF. CDR3 nucleotide sequence: TGTGCCAGCAGTGAAGGTCGCAGACGAAATGAAAAACTGTTTTTT.

A single count supports this clone. This sequence joins TRBV7-2 and TRBJ2-5; no clear D. The CDR3 is 11 residues long. V shed 7 bases and J shed 5 bases, with 8 bases lying between them. Germline CDR1 and CDR2: SGHTA and FQGNSA. The CDR3 loop is CASTLGETQYF. CDR3 coding DNA: TGTGCCAGCACCTTGGGGGAGACCCAGTACTTC.

The rearrangement links TRBV18 to TRBJ2-1; D is possibly TRBD1 (6 bases). The CDR3 spans 13 residues. The V gene's germline CDR1 is KGHSH and CDR2 LQKENI. V was trimmed by 4 bases and J by 4 bases, leaving 8 bases between them. CDR3 residues: CASSLQGYNEQFF. The CDR3 bases are TGTGCCAGCTCACTTCAGGGGTACAATGAGCAGTTCTTC.